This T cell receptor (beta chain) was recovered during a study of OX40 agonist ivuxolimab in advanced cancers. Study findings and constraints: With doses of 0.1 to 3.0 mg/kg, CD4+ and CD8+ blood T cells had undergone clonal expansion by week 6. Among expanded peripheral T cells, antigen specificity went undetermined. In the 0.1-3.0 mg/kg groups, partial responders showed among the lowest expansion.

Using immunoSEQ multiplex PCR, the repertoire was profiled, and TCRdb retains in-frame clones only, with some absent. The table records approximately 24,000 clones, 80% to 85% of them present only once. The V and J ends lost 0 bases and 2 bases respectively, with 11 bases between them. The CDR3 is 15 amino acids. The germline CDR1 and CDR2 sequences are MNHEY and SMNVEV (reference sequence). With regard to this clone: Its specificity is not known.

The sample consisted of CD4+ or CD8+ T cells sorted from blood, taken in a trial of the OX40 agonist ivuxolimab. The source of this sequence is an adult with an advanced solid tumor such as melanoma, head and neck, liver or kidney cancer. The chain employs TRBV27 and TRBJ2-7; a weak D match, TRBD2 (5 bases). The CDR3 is CASSLSGGGAYEQYF. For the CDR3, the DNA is TGTGCCAGCAGTTTATCCGGAGGTGGGGCCTACGAGCAGTACTTC.